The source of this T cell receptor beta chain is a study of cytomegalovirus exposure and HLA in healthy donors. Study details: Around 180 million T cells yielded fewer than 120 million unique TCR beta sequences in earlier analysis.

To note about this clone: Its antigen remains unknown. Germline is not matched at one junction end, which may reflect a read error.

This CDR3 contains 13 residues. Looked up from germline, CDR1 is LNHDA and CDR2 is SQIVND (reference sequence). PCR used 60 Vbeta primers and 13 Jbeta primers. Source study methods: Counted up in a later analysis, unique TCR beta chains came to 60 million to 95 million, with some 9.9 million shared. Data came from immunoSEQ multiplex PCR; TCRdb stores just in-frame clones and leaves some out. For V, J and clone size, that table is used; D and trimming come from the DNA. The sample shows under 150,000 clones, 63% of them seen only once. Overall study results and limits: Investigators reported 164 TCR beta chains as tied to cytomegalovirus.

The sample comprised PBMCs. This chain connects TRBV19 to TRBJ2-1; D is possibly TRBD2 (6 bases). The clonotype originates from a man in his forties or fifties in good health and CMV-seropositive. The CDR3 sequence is CASSTYAGNEQFF. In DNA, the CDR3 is TGTGCCAGCAGTACCTACGCGGGGAATGAGCAGTTCTTC.